A single sample is the source of the 10 T cell receptor beta chains below, sequenced in a study of T cell responses to AZD1222 COVID-19 vaccine. Generated by immunoSEQ multiplex PCR, the TCRdb table keeps only in-frame clones and is missing some. This table holds roughly 180,000 clones, around 89% found once. Sequencing used peripheral blood, obtained on day 0 of AZD1222 vaccination. The receptor source for this set is an adult in good health.

Worth noting for this clone: A read error may be the cause here, since a much bigger clone is one base away. This sample includes further DNA sequences coding for the same CDR3. The J gene is TRBJ1-5, the V gene TRBV3-1 (or the pseudogene TRBV3-2); 9 bases match TRBD1. The trim removed 6 bases at V and 2 bases at J, leaving 2 bases unmatched. Germline V gene lookup returns CDR1 LGHDT and CDR2 YNNKEL (reference sequence). CDR3 length: 14 amino acids. The CDR3 spells CASSWTGGNQPQHF. In DNA, the CDR3 is TGTGCCAGCAGTTGGACAGGGGGCAATCAGCCCCAGCATTTT.

This clone was recorded once. This chain connects TRBV4-1 to TRBJ1-4; D remains ambiguous. The CDR3 loop spans 13 amino acids. Trimming removed 3 bases from V and 10 bases from J, with 12 bases in between. Germline CDR1 reads MGHRA; CDR2 reads YSYEKL. The CDR3, as DNA: TGCGCCAGCAGCCAGAACAAGGTCGGAAAACTGTTTTTT. Translation: CASSQNKVGKLFF.

The rearrangement uses TRBV4-1 and TRBJ2-3; D not resolved. The V gene's germline CDR1 is MGHRA and CDR2 YSYEKL. The germline V and J ends were trimmed by 3 bases and 0 bases, with 16 bases remaining between them. The CDR3 sequence is 17 residues long. CDR3 in DNA: TGCGCCAGCAGCCAGGTCATTCCCGATTCTAGCACAGATACGCAGTATTTT. Translating gives CASSQVIPDSSTDTQYF.

This chain connects TRBV7-9 to TRBJ2-5; the D gene is possibly TRBD2 (5 bases). This CDR3 comprises 14 residues. V gave up 3 bases and J gave up 5 bases, with 13 bases separating them. Germline values: CDR1 SEHNR, CDR2 FQNEAQ (reference sequence). The CDR3, as DNA: TGTGCCAGCAGCTTTGCGAGGGAGCAGGAGACCCAGTACTTC. Encoded protein: CASSFAREQETQYF.

The CDR3 nucleotides are TGTGCCAGCAGTGCAAAACAGGGGGCGCCTCATGGCTACACCTTC. It is translated as CASSAKQGAPHGYTF. The rearrangement uses TRBV6-4 and TRBJ1-2; 9 nucleotides match TRBD1. CDR3 size: 15 residues. The V segment lost 4 bases and the J segment 6 bases; nucleotides outside the gene matches: 9. Germline lookup yields CDR1 MRHNA and CDR2 SNTAGT.

The chain has TRBV29-1 and TRBJ2-1; 11 bases map to TRBD2. After removal of 7 bases from V and 6 bases from J, the junction contained 11 bases not matched to a gene. Germline V CDR1 and CDR2: SQVTM, ANQGSEA. The CDR3 has 15 residues. The CDR3: CSAQGSSGGFNEQFF. The CDR3 DNA sequence: TGCAGCGCTCAGGGCTCTAGCGGGGGGTTCAATGAGCAGTTCTTC.

V gene TRBV4-1 combines with J gene TRBJ1-6; 9 nucleotides match TRBD1. CDR1 and CDR2 from the germline V gene are MGHRA and YSYEKL. Losses at the gene ends were 2 bases for V and 8 bases for J; bases not matched to a gene: 7. The CDR3 is 16 amino acids. Here the CDR3 DNA reads TGCGCCAGCAGCCAACGGACCGGGACAGGGTATTCACCCCTCCACTTT. This translates into CASSQRTGTGYSPLHF.

The rearrangement joins TRBV10-3 to TRBJ1-2, with D uncertain. Looked up from germline, CDR1 is ENHRY and CDR2 is SYGVKD. The CDR3 extends over 13 amino acids. The ends were cut back, 2 bases at V and 7 bases at J, with 11 bases in the middle. The CDR3 DNA follows: TGTGCCATCAGTGAGCAGTCAGAGAGTGGCTACACCTTC. It yields the protein CAISEQSESGYTF.

This chain uses TRBV11-2 with TRBJ2-5; maybe TRBD1 (5 bases). This CDR3 is built from 14 residues. Germline loops: CDR1 SGHAT, CDR2 FQNNGV. V shed 5 bases and J shed 5 bases, with 15 bases lying between them. The CDR3 spells CASSATGVSETQYF. In nucleotides, the CDR3 is TGTGCCAGCAGCGCTACAGGCGTATCGGAGACCCAGTACTTC. The full variable domain, completed using reference TRBV11-2 and TRBJ2-5, is EAGVAQSPRYKIIEKRQSVAFWCNPISGHATLYWYQQILGQGPKLLIQFQNNGVVDDSQLPKDRFSAERLKGVDSTLKIQPAKLEDSAVYLCASSATGVSETQYFGPGTRLLVL.

This clone came up a few times. The chain carries TRBV5-6 and TRBJ2-5, with D unclear. The CDR3 consists of 12 residues. Deletions cut 2 bases from V and 5 bases from J, with 7 bases between. CDR1 and CDR2 (germline): SGHDT, YYEEEE. The CDR3 reads CASSFPLETQYF. CDR3 sequence (DNA): TGTGCCAGCAGCTTCCCCCTGGAGACCCAGTACTTC.